This paragraph reports one T cell receptor (beta chain). Its specificity is unknown. This CDR3 is built from 16 residues. CDR1 and CDR2 from the germline V gene are MNHEY and SVGEGT. Trimming removed 2 bases at V and 0 bases at J, with 13 bases between. The source of the sample is a study of early T cells in non-severe SARS-CoV-2 infection. In the study overall: Sequenced material consisted of bulk RNA (from unsorted whole blood), and chains were unpaired. General study findings and limits: CD4 and private specificities were missed by VDJdb matching, which favored anti-spike CD8 responses.

The TCR library protocol was used to attach unique molecular identifiers. These identifiers were attached to individual cDNA molecules. TCRdb re-analysed the 5' RACE reads in MiXCR, keeping a single row per CDR3 protein. The repertoire holds around 61,000 distinct CDR3 sequences, with roughly 16% as singletons. The clonotype originates from an adult who was a healthcare worker with PCR-confirmed SARS-CoV-2 infection or an uninfected control (not recorded which). The source was whole blood, collected at baseline. The chain joins TRBV6-2 or TRBV6-3 to TRBJ2-5, with D possibly being TRBD1 or TRBD2 (6 bases each). The CDR3 here is CASSYGGTSYQETQYF. In DNA form, the CDR3 reads TGTGCCAGCAGTTACGGCGGGACATCGTACCAAGAGACCCAGTACTTC.